This passage covers 30 T cell receptor beta chains from one sample sequenced in a study of blood T cell repertoires in COVID-19. TCRdb keeps only in-frame clones here, not all; method: immunoSEQ multiplex PCR. The table has around 190,000 clones, roughly four fifths seen once. Sequencing was done on a sample of PBMCs or T cells enriched from blood (not recorded which). These receptors all stem from a middle-aged man who had recovered from COVID-19.

This chain uses TRBV5-1 with TRBJ2-2; TRBD1 matches at 7 bases. Germline CDR1 reads SGHRS; CDR2 reads YFSETQ. After removal of 4 bases from V and 3 bases from J, the junction contained 6 bases not matched to a gene. The CDR3 covers 15 residues. CDR3 region: CASSPGTVHTGELFF. CDR3 in DNA: TGCGCCAGCAGCCCAGGGACAGTCCACACCGGGGAGCTGTTTTTT.

The gene calls are TRBV3-1 (or the pseudogene TRBV3-2) and TRBJ2-7; 8 bases are a match to TRBD1. The length of the CDR3 is 16 residues. The junction had 7 bases not matched to a gene; V was cut back by 1 base and J by 2 bases. Looked up from germline, CDR1 is LGHDT and CDR2 is YNNKEL (reference sequence). CDR3: CASSQVGARGPYEQYF. DNA of the CDR3: TGTGCCAGCAGCCAAGTGGGAGCCAGGGGGCCCTACGAGCAGTACTTC.

This chain connects TRBV6-2 or TRBV6-3 to TRBJ2-2; TRBD1 might be the D (5 bases). Germline V CDR1 and CDR2: MNHEY, SVGEGT. The ends were cut back, 5 bases at V and 5 bases at J, with 12 bases in the middle. The CDR3 covers 14 residues. Written as DNA, the CDR3 is TGTGCCAGCAGTGTCGCCAGGGCTACCGGGGAGCTGTTTTTT. It is translated as CASSVARATGELFF.

The chain has TRBV9 and TRBJ1-2, with TRBD1 matching over 7 bases. The germline V gene encodes CDR1 SGDLS and CDR2 YYNGEE. The CDR3 is 16 amino acids. V lost 3 bases and J lost 4; bases outside the gene matches: 12. In DNA, the CDR3 is TGTGCCAGCAGCGCACCGACAGGGCAAAAGGGCTATGGCTACACCTTC. The encoded protein is CASSAPTGQKGYGYTF.

The rearrangement uses TRBV12-2 and TRBJ2-7; TRBD2 is the table's D call and was not checked against the DNA. TRBV12-2 is deemed a pseudogene. This CDR3 is 15 amino acids long. The CDR3 reads CARWVTRRGPYEQYF. CDR3 DNA sequence: TGTGCAAGGTGGGTGACGCGGCGGGGTCCCTACGAGCAGTACTTC.

This rearrangement joins TRBV5-6 to TRBJ2-3, with 12 bases identical to TRBD2. After removal of 3 bases from V and 6 bases from J, the junction contained 8 bases not matched to a gene. The CDR3 is 16 residues long. Per the germline V gene, CDR1 is SGHDT and CDR2 is YYEEEE. The CDR3 region is CASSYPSGGAVDTQYF. The CDR3, as DNA: TGTGCCAGCAGCTACCCTAGCGGGGGGGCCGTGGATACGCAGTATTTT. Complete variable domain (other parts from reference TRBV5-6 and TRBJ2-3): DAGVTQSPTHLIKTRGQQVTLRCSPKSGHDTVSWYQQALGQGPQFIFQYYEEEERQRGNFPDRFSGHQFPNYSSELNVNALLLGDSALYLCASSYPSGGAVDTQYFGPGTRLTVL.

This clone was observed once. This chain connects TRBV9 to TRBJ2-7; 14 positions match TRBD2. The CDR3 runs to 18 residues. Looked up from germline, CDR1 is SGDLS and CDR2 is YYNGEE. J gave up 3 bases and V 3 bases, and 11 bases lay outside the gene matches. The CDR3 sequence: CASSGLAGGPKPFYEQYF. Here the CDR3 DNA reads TGTGCCAGCAGCGGACTAGCGGGGGGGCCTAAACCTTTCTACGAGCAGTACTTC. The variable domain in full, completed from reference TRBV9 and TRBJ2-7, reads DSGVTQTPKHLITATGQRVTLRCSPRSGDLSVYWYQQSLDQGLQFLIQYYNGEERAKGNILERFSAQQFPDLHSELNLSSLELGDSALYFCASSGLAGGPKPFYEQYFGPGTRLTVT.

The chain is built from TRBV4-1 and TRBJ2-7; TRBD2 matches 12 bases. The germline V gene has CDR1 MGHRA and CDR2 YSYEKL. The CDR3 runs 16 residues. J lost 6 bases, V lost 5 bases, and 11 bases had no gene match. CDR3: CASSARQTSGRGEQYF. The CDR3 DNA reads as TGCGCCAGCAGCGCTCGCCAGACTAGCGGGAGAGGCGAGCAGTACTTC.

CDR3 residues: CASRAGGSHGDTQYF. Written as DNA, the CDR3 is TGTGCCAGTAGAGCAGGGGGGTCCCATGGCGATACGCAGTATTTT. The chain links TRBV19 to TRBJ2-3, with D tentatively TRBD1 (7 bases). CDR1 is LNHDA and CDR2 is SQIVND in the germline V gene (reference sequence). V lost 6 bases to trimming and J lost 6 bases, with 19 bases between them. This CDR3 is 15 amino acids long. The complete variable domain, with remaining parts taken from reference TRBV19 and TRBJ2-3, reads DGGITQSPKYLFRKEGQNVTLSCEQNLNHDAMYWYRQDPGQGLRLIYYSQIVNDFQKGDIAEGYSVSREKKESFPLTVTSAQKNPTAFYLCASRAGGSHGDTQYFGPGTRLTVL.

J is TRBJ2-3 and V is TRBV5-1, with D unresolved. The germline V gene has CDR1 SGHRS and CDR2 YFSETQ. The CDR3 is 12 residues long. V dropped 4 bases and J dropped 6 bases, with 9 bases sitting between them. The chain's CDR3 is CASSVVGDTQYF. CDR3 DNA sequence: TGCGCCAGCAGCGTTGTCGGGGATACGCAGTATTTT.

The chain links TRBV6-6 to TRBJ2-1; 9 bases line up with TRBD1. V shed 4 bases, J shed 7 bases, and the junction held 5 bases outside the gene matches. The CDR3 is 14 residues long. Germline CDR1 MNHNY, CDR2 SVGAGI (reference sequence). The CDR3 spells CASSLRQGGNEQFF. CDR3 bases: TGTGCCAGCAGTTTACGACAGGGGGGGAATGAGCAGTTCTTC.

Comments on this clone: The sample contains more than one DNA sequence encoding this CDR3. This chain's CDR3 is CASSEGGTEAFF. The CDR3 nucleotides read TGTGCCAGCAGCGAGGGGGGGACTGAAGCTTTCTTT. This chain connects TRBV2 to TRBJ1-1, with D possibly being TRBD1 (6 bases). Germline V lookup: CDR1 SNHLY, CDR2 FYNNEI. The ends were cut back, 6 bases at V and 5 bases at J, with 10 bases in the middle. CDR3 size: 12 residues.

The chain combines TRBV11-2 with TRBJ1-5, with D unresolved. Between the trimmed V and J ends, which lost 3 bases and 3 bases, there was a span of 9 bases. The CDR3 consists of 14 residues. Germline-derived CDR1 and CDR2 are SGHAT and FQNNGV. The CDR3 nucleotides read TGTGCCAGCAGCTTTATCGGAGTCAATCAGCCCCAGCATTTT. This gives the protein CASSFIGVNQPQHF.

This clone appeared once. J is TRBJ2-7 and V is TRBV5-1, with 10 positions matching TRBD2. V shed 1 base and J 2 bases; nucleotides not matched to a gene: 3. Germline CDR1 SGHRS, CDR2 YFSETQ. The CDR3 has 15 amino acids. This CDR3 is CASSLSTSGTYEQYF. The DNA of the CDR3 is TGCGCCAGCAGCTTGAGTACTAGCGGGACCTACGAGCAGTACTTC.

V usage is TRBV30 and J usage is TRBJ2-7; 10 bases agree with TRBD1. In germline, CDR1 is GTSNPN, CDR2 SVGIG (reference sequence). The CDR3 contains 14 residues. V trimming: 2 bases; J trimming: 3 bases; junction bases outside the gene matches: 4. CDR3 DNA: TGTGCCTGGAGTAGTGGGACAGGGGACTACGAGCAGTACTTC. As protein: CAWSSGTGDYEQYF. The full variable domain, its missing parts supplied by reference TRBV30 and TRBJ2-7, is SQTIHQWPATLVQPVGSPLSLECTVEGTSNPNLYWYRQAAGRGLQLLFYSVGIGQISSEVPQNLSASRPQDRQFILSSKKLLLSDSGFYLCAWSSGTGDYEQYFGPGTRLTVT.

In nucleotides, the CDR3 is TGTGCCAGTAACCCCTCCTGGACAGGGAACACTGAAGCTTTCTTT. Protein sequence: CASNPSWTGNTEAFF. The chain is built from TRBV19 and TRBJ1-1; 7 bases align to TRBD1. Trimming at V came to 7 bases and at J to 1 base, leaving 9 bases not matched to a gene. Germline-derived CDR1 and CDR2 are LNHDA and SQIVND (reference sequence). CDR3 length: 15 residues. The whole variable domain, remainder taken from reference TRBV19 and TRBJ1-1, is DGGITQSPKYLFRKEGQNVTLSCEQNLNHDAMYWYRQDPGQGLRLIYYSQIVNDFQKGDIAEGYSVSREKKESFPLTVTSAQKNPTAFYLCASNPSWTGNTEAFFGQGTRLTVV.

The rearrangement uses TRBV19 and TRBJ1-1; D is uncertain. CDR3 length equals 12 residues. The V gene lost 6 bases and the J gene lost 4 bases, with 9 bases spanning the gap. Germline CDR1 LNHDA, CDR2 SQIVND (reference sequence). The CDR3 bases are TGTGCCAGTAGCCTGAGGAGCACTGAAGCTTTCTTT. Translated, it gives CASSLRSTEAFF.

The gene calls are TRBV5-1 and TRBJ2-3; TRBD1 matches at 9 bases. This CDR3 comprises 19 residues. Trimming at V came to 2 bases and at J to 1 base, leaving 14 bases not matched to a gene. Looked up from germline, CDR1 is SGHRS and CDR2 is YFSETQ. In DNA, the CDR3 is TGCGCCAGCAGCTTTTGGGGGACAGGGTCACCCCAGGGCACAGATACGCAGTATTTT. It encodes CASSFWGTGSPQGTDTQYF.

The rearrangement links TRBV19 to TRBJ1-1; weak D call: TRBD1 (6 bases). Germline CDR1 reads LNHDA; CDR2 reads SQIVND (reference sequence). V was clipped by 6 bases and J by 0 bases, with 17 bases between them. CDR3 length: 16 residues. The CDR3 here is CASRTTGLDMNTEAFF. The CDR3 bases are TGTGCCAGTAGAACTACAGGGCTAGATATGAACACTGAAGCTTTCTTT.

V is TRBV4-1 and J is TRBJ2-1; the D gene is possibly TRBD1 (5 bases). Trimming removed 6 bases from V and 5 bases from J, with 17 bases in between. The CDR3 is made up of 15 amino acids. Germline V gene sequence: CDR1 MGHRA, CDR2 YSYEKL. DNA of the CDR3: TGCGCCAGCAGGCTTTCGAGTCAAGGGGACAATGAGCAGTTCTTC. Its protein is CASRLSSQGDNEQFF.

Only a few counts were recorded for this clone. The chain carries TRBV3-1 (or the pseudogene TRBV3-2) and TRBJ1-2, with 9 bases matching TRBD1. This CDR3 spans 15 amino acids. J was trimmed by 3 bases and V by 3 bases; bases with no gene match: 5. The germline CDR1 and CDR2 sequences are LGHDT and YNNKEL (reference sequence). The CDR3 sequence: CASSQGQGHDYGYTF. CDR3 sequence (DNA): TGTGCCAGCAGCCAGGGACAGGGCCACGACTATGGCTACACCTTC.

CDR3 protein: CAISGGATQTINEQFF. Written as DNA, the CDR3 is TGTGCCATCAGTGGAGGTGCGACCCAAACGATCAATGAGCAGTTCTTC. The chain carries TRBV10-3 and TRBJ2-1; D is unclear. CDR3 length: 16 residues. V was trimmed by 4 bases and J by 6 bases, leaving 19 bases between them. Germline V gene lookup returns CDR1 ENHRY and CDR2 SYGVKD.

This chain links TRBV5-1 with TRBJ1-2, with a tentative D call TRBD1 (6 bases). Trimming removed 1 base at V and 3 bases at J, with 13 bases between. CDR3 length: 15 amino acids. Germline CDR1 is SGHRS and CDR2 is YFSETQ. This CDR3 is CASSLNRVTYYGYTF. The CDR3 nucleotides are TGCGCCAGCAGCTTGAACAGGGTCACCTACTATGGCTACACCTTC. Using reference TRBV5-1 and TRBJ1-2 for the parts outside the CDR3, the full variable domain is KAGVTQTPRYLIKTRGQQVTLSCSPISGHRSVSWYQQTPGQGLQFLFEYFSETQRNKGNFPGRFSGRQFSNSRSEMNVSTLELGDSALYLCASSLNRVTYYGYTFGSGTRLTVV.

The V call is TRBV19, the J call TRBJ1-3; no reliable D call. With 0 bases removed from V and 0 bases from J, the gap between germline ends came to 18 bases. Germline V CDR1 and CDR2: LNHDA, SQIVND (reference sequence). The CDR3 runs 19 residues. Written as DNA, the CDR3 is TGTGCCAGTAGTATAGATCGAGGGTTACAAAGCCGCTCTGGAAACACCATATATTTT. Translating gives CASSIDRGLQSRSGNTIYF.

The chain couples TRBV9 to TRBJ2-3, with 8 nucleotides matching TRBD2. Germline CDR1 is SGDLS and CDR2 is YYNGEE. This CDR3 has 17 amino acids. The V and J ends lost 1 base and 0 bases, in that order; junction bases with no gene match: 7. The CDR3 DNA reads TGTGCCAGCAGCGTAACTACCATAGCGGGAAGCACAGATACGCAGTATTTT. Translating gives CASSVTTIAGSTDTQYF.

DNA for the CDR3: TGTGCCAGCAGTTTATGGCCAGGGATAATCGCAGATACGCAGTATTTT. It specifies CASSLWPGIIADTQYF. The chain is built from TRBV28 and TRBJ2-3; TRBD1 might be the D (5 bases). The germline V and J ends were trimmed by 0 bases and 4 bases, with 14 bases remaining between them. Germline-derived CDR1 and CDR2 are MDHEN and SYDVKM. The CDR3 consists of 16 residues.

This chain uses TRBV6-5 with TRBJ2-6; D may be TRBD1 (6 bases). Germline V gene sequence: CDR1 MNHEY, CDR2 SVGAGI. V lost 6 bases, J lost 1 base, and 10 bases lay in between. The CDR3 has 15 amino acids. CDR3 sequence: CASRATGSGANVLTF. For the CDR3, the DNA is TGTGCCAGCAGGGCCACAGGGTCTGGGGCCAACGTCCTGACTTTC.

The chain employs TRBV6-5 and TRBJ1-3, with a possible D match to TRBD1 (6 bases). The germline gives CDR1 MNHEY, CDR2 SVGAGI. V was clipped by 2 bases and J by 4 bases, with 12 bases between them. This CDR3 has 15 residues. In nucleotides, the CDR3 is TGTGCCAGCAGTTACGCTTCCGGACAGGGAAACACCATATATTTT. Translating gives CASSYASGQGNTIYF.

The chain joins TRBV18 to TRBJ2-1; 7 nucleotides align to TRBD2. The CDR3 has 14 amino acids. Germline CDR1 and CDR2: KGHSH and LQKENI. V was pared by 1 base and J by 7 bases, with 4 bases of the junction left unmatched. The CDR3, as DNA: TGTGCCAGCTCACCACAAAGGACTAGTAATGAGCAGTTCTTC. It yields the protein CASSPQRTSNEQFF.

The chain recombines TRBV9 with TRBJ2-2; the D is unclear. The CDR3 has 13 residues. Germline loops: CDR1 SGDLS, CDR2 YYNGEE. V lost 3 bases and J 4 bases, leaving 7 bases between the germline ends. CDR3 in amino acids: CASSAEVTGELFF. The CDR3 nucleotides are TGTGCCAGCAGCGCAGAGGTCACCGGGGAGCTGTTTTTT.